This T cell receptor beta chain was retrieved from a study of blood T cell repertoires in COVID-19. Overall study: T cells, B-cell-depleted T cells, or PBMCs provided the cDNA or gDNA that served as material.

Trimming removed 2 bases from V and 0 bases from J, with 11 bases in between. CDR3 length equals 16 residues. Germline V gene sequence: CDR1 SGHRS, CDR2 YFSETQ. As originally analysed: Cell counts per sample came from amplifying reference gene primers. Profiled with immunoSEQ multiplex PCR; TCRdb holds only in-frame clones, not every one. The DNA was the basis for D and trimming; V, J and clone size are from that table. The sample has 200,000 to 300,000 clones, 70% to 80% seen once; the top ten hold 3% to 3.5%. The V gene is TRBV5-1, the J gene TRBJ2-2; D is undetermined. Sequencing was carried out using peripheral blood. This TCR was recovered from a woman at least 80 years old with acute or convalescent COVID-19. CDR3 bases: TGCGCCAGCAGCTTAGGAGACGGAGCGAACACCGGGGAGCTGTTTTTT. As protein: CASSLGDGANTGELFF. The complete variable domain, with remaining parts taken from reference TRBV5-1 and TRBJ2-2, reads KAGVTQTPRYLIKTRGQQVTLSCSPISGHRSVSWYQQTPGQGLQFLFEYFSETQRNKGNFPGRFSGRQFSNSRSEMNVSTLELGDSALYLCASSLGDGANTGELFFGEGSRLTVL.